This T cell receptor (beta chain) derives from a study of blood T cell repertoires in COVID-19 (TCRdb year 2020). For the study in its entirety: Collaborator samples came from the United States, Italy and Spain and covered acute and convalescent phases of COVID-19. Subjects who had been exposed to COVID-19, were actively infected with it, or had recovered from it provided the deeply sampled blood TCRbeta repertoires that made up the dataset. The repertoires were made available in a free public database intended to serve as a resource for research on the immune response to SARS-CoV-2. Where available, HLA class I and class II types were obtained from metadata supplied by the sample provider rather than from assay-based typing. The samples were drawn from the first 160 participants of the ongoing ImmuneRACE study and from 1,254 subjects provided by 6 global collaborators. The material from the prospective study consisted of cDNA or gDNA derived from T cells, B-cell-depleted T cells, or PBMCs. Nearly every sample came with metadata listing a de-identified subject ID, COVID-19 status, age in years and sex.

General findings and caveats noted by the study authors: How much clinical and demographic metadata was included differed by source and by participant, and the metadata was provided uncurated.

This clone was seen a few times. Its specific antigen is unknown. Base qualities are missing; no much larger clone stands one base away. The immunoSEQ Assay, a bias-controlled multiplex PCR, was used to amplify TCRbeta CDR3 regions from genomic DNA. In the original analysis: The number of nucleated cells in each sample was estimated from the amplification of reference gene primers within the assay. Sequence reads were collapsed and filtered to measure the absolute abundance of every unique TCRbeta CDR3 rearrangement. For each sample, productive Simpson clonality was calculated by taking the square root of Simpson's diversity index across productive rearrangements. The source is immuneACCESS, and TCRdb retained only in-frame sequences with V and J called. Part of the clones is not carried over; for the studies checked, unresolved V genes explain less than half of this, and the remainder is unexplained. The DNA gave D and trimming, while V, J and clone size come from that table. The sample table contains some 94,000 clones; only one count was recorded for around 72% of them. The ten largest make up 20% to 25% of the sample.

Each collaborating institution followed its own protocols to collect whole blood in K2EDTA tubes. Collaborator samples were shipped for TCRbeta analysis as frozen whole blood, isolated PBMCs, or DNA extracted from either sample type. The sequenced sample was peripheral blood. This TCR was sampled from a woman in her sixties in a cohort sampled during active or convalescent COVID-19.

This receptor has the CDR3 CASSSLTTSGKETQYF. In nucleotides, the sequence is TGTGCCAGCAGTTCATTGACCACTAGCGGGAAAGAGACCCAGTACTTC. In this chain, TRBV28 is recombined with TRBJ2-5, with 10 middle bases fitting TRBD2. The germline V end is reduced by 4 bases and the J end by 3 bases; junction bases left unmatched: 8. According to the germline V gene, CDR1 reads MDHEN and CDR2 reads SYDVKM. The CDR3 sequence holds 16 residues, the cysteine and phenylalanine included. Only the CDR3 DNA stays, 48 bases, in frame from base 1.